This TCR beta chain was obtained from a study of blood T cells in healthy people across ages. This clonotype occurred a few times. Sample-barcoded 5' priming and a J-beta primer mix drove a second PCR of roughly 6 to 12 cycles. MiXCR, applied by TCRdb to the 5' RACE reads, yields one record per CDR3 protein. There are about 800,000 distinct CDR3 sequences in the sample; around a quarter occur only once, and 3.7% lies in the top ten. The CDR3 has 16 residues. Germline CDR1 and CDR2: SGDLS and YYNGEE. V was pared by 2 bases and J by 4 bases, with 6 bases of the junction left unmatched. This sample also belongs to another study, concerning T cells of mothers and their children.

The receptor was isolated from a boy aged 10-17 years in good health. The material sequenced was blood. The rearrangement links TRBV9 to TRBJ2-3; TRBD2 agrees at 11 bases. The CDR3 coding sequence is TGTGCCAGCAGCGTTTTAGCGGGGGGGCCGGCAGATACGCAGTATTTT. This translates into CASSVLAGGPADTQYF. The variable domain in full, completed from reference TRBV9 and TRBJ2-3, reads DSGVTQTPKHLITATGQRVTLRCSPRSGDLSVYWYQQSLDQGLQFLIQYYNGEERAKGNILERFSAQQFPDLHSELNLSSLELGDSALYFCASSVLAGGPADTQYFGPGTRLTVL.